Below, 21 T cell receptor beta chains from the same sample are listed, as sequenced in a study of shared clonotypes between healthy human individuals (dated by TCRdb to the early 2020s). Receptor libraries were prepared by the immunoSEQ multiplex PCR assay. The table was pulled from immuneACCESS by TCRdb, which kept in-frame rearrangements only. Such tables lose some clones; where checked, under half of the loss comes from unresolved V genes, and the rest has no known cause. In this sample the table shows more than 600,000 clones, around 92% of which occur a single time. 20% to 25% of the sample is in the top ten clones. CD8 naive samples were CD45RO-negative cells positively selected for CCR7, giving a CD45RA+CCR7+ population that excluded TemRA cells. Sequencing was performed on naive CD8+ T cells sorted from blood. The cell subset or site label here, explained by the study, means: CD45RA+CCR7+. These receptors were collected from a man younger than 40 in good health.

V gene TRBV15 combines with J gene TRBJ2-1; 8 bases line up with TRBD2. CDR3 length equals 16 residues. Germline CDR1 and CDR2: LNHNV and YYDKDF (reference sequence). With 5 bases clipped from V and 4 bases from J, the junction kept 10 bases outside the gene matches. CDR3 protein: CATSPGTSGIYNEQFF. The CDR3 coding sequence is TGTGCCACCAGCCCGGGAACTAGCGGAATATACAATGAGCAGTTCTTC.

Regarding this clone: Additional DNA sequences in this sample encode the identical CDR3. The rearrangement links TRBV28 to TRBJ2-7; D uncertain. The CDR3 extends over 11 amino acids. The germline V and J ends were trimmed by 8 bases and 1 base, with 6 bases remaining between them. CDR1 and CDR2 (germline): MDHEN, SYDVKM. The DNA for the CDR3 is TGTGCCAGCGGCACTTCCTACGAGCAGTACTTC. This encodes CASGTSYEQYF.

V gene TRBV10-2 combines with J gene TRBJ2-1; tentative D call: TRBD2 (5 bases). V was pared by 8 bases and J by 4 bases, with 21 bases between. Germline V lookup: CDR1 WSHSY, CDR2 SAAADI. This CDR3 comprises 16 residues. CDR3 amino acids: CASAEYRGAIYNEQFF. The CDR3 DNA follows: TGCGCCAGCGCAGAATATCGGGGAGCGATATACAATGAGCAGTTCTTC.

This clone was detected only once. The J gene is TRBJ1-1, the V gene TRBV13; unclear D gene. Germline assignment: CDR1 PRHDT and CDR2 FYEKMQ (reference sequence). The germline V and J ends were trimmed by 4 bases and 1 base, with 13 bases remaining between them. This CDR3 contains 15 residues. The CDR3 loop reads CASSYPHGENTEAFF. For the CDR3, the DNA is TGTGCCAGCAGCTATCCCCACGGGGAGAACACTGAAGCTTTCTTT.

This chain uses TRBV28 with TRBJ2-2; perhaps TRBD1 as D (6 bases). The CDR3 runs 14 residues. Between the trimmed V and J ends, which lost 6 bases and 6 bases, there was a span of 14 bases. Per the germline V gene, CDR1 is MDHEN and CDR2 is SYDVKM. In nucleotides, the CDR3 is TGTGCCAGCAGATACTTCACAGGGTCCGGGGAGCTGTTTTTT. This gives the protein CASRYFTGSGELFF.

The rearrangement uses TRBV5-1 and TRBJ2-1; no firm D call. There are 13 residues in the CDR3. Between the trimmed V and J ends, which lost 4 bases and 3 bases, there was a span of 8 bases. Germline CDR1 SGHRS, CDR2 YFSETQ. The CDR3 bases are TGCGCCAGCAGCGATTTCGGCTACAATGAGCAGTTCTTC. Protein: CASSDFGYNEQFF.

This chain links TRBV7-9 with TRBJ2-2; D assignment may be TRBD1 or TRBD2 (5 bases each). Germline lookup yields CDR1 SEHNR and CDR2 FQNEAQ (reference sequence). With 2 bases removed from V and 3 bases from J, the gap between germline ends came to 16 bases. This CDR3 contains 17 residues. CDR3 protein: CASSLSDGAPHTGELFF. CDR3 nucleotide sequence: TGTGCCAGCAGCTTATCTGACGGGGCTCCACACACCGGGGAGCTGTTTTTT.

J is TRBJ2-7 and V is TRBV14; 9 nucleotides agree with TRBD1. This CDR3 is built from 14 residues. The germline gives CDR1 SGHDN, CDR2 FVKESK. Unmatched junction bases numbered 9, after V lost 9 bases and J lost 3 bases. Written as DNA, the CDR3 is TGTGCCAGTAAGCCGGGGACAGGGCTCTACGAGCAGTACTTC. Residues: CASKPGTGLYEQYF.

The DNA for the CDR3 is TGTGCCAGCAGCCAAGACCGGGACCGACTAGCCAAAAACATTCAGTACTTC. Residues: CASSQDRDRLAKNIQYF. This chain links TRBV14 with TRBJ2-4; TRBD1 or TRBD2 may be the D gene (5 bases each). The germline CDR1 and CDR2 sequences are SGHDN and FVKESK. Deletions cut 0 bases from V and 0 bases from J, with 12 bases between. This CDR3 region has 17 residues.

The V and J genes are TRBV27 and TRBJ2-2; weak D call: TRBD1 (6 bases). V was cut by 6 bases and J by 3 bases, with 14 bases left in between. Germline lookup yields CDR1 MNHEY and CDR2 SMNVEV (reference sequence). CDR3 size: 15 residues. The CDR3 bases are TGTGCCAGCAGCCCAGCTCGACAGGACACCGGGGAGCTGTTTTTT. Translation: CASSPARQDTGELFF.

This chain joins TRBV6-6 and TRBJ1-2; no reliable D call. The CDR3 contains 13 residues. Trimming removed 6 bases at V and 4 bases at J, with 12 bases between. Germline V gene sequence: CDR1 MNHNY, CDR2 SVGAGI (reference sequence). The CDR3 bases are TGTGCCAGCAGCCTCTCCACCTCCTATGGCTACACCTTC. Translating it yields CASSLSTSYGYTF.

This clone was observed a single time. This sequence joins TRBV28 and TRBJ2-1; D is undetermined. Germline assignment: CDR1 MDHEN and CDR2 SYDVKM. V lost 5 bases, J lost 0 bases, and 17 bases lay in between. CDR3 size: 17 residues. The CDR3 DNA is TGTGCCAGCAGTCTTTACAGTCATCGTAGCTCCTACAATGAGCAGTTCTTC. It translates to CASSLYSHRSSYNEQFF.

The chain is built from TRBV27 and TRBJ2-5; 7 bases map to TRBD2. V dropped 2 bases and J dropped 3; count of bases not matched to a gene: 12. The germline V gene encodes CDR1 MNHEY and CDR2 SMNVEV (reference sequence). This CDR3 has 17 amino acids. As DNA, the CDR3 is TGTGCCAGCAGTTTACTCCGAGGTGGCGGGAGTGAAGAGACCCAGTACTTC. Its translation is CASSLLRGGGSEETQYF.

The chain uses TRBV11-2 and TRBJ2-3; D may be TRBD2 (7 bases). CDR3 size: 17 residues. The V and J ends lost 3 bases and 3 bases respectively, with 19 bases between them. Germline CDR1 reads SGHAT; CDR2 reads FQNNGV. The CDR3 DNA is TGTGCCAGCAGCTTGAGGGGGGGCGGGAGAAGGACAGATACGCAGTATTTT. Translating it yields CASSLRGGGRRTDTQYF.

This sequence joins TRBV28 and TRBJ1-1, with D uncertain. The CDR3 has 15 amino acids. Germline lookup yields CDR1 MDHEN and CDR2 SYDVKM. V was cut by 6 bases and J by 1 base, with 15 bases left in between. The DNA for the CDR3 is TGTGCCAGCAGACCCAGACGTCCAGGGAACACTGAAGCTTTCTTT. Translated: CASRPRRPGNTEAFF. Supplemented by reference TRBV28 and TRBJ1-1, the full variable domain reads DVKVTQSSRYLVKRTGEKVFLECVQDMDHENMFWYRQDPGLGLRLIYFSYDVKMKEKGDIPEGYSVSREKKERFSLILESASTNQTSMYLCASRPRRPGNTEAFFGQGTRLTVV.

The sample holds one count of this clone. At the DNA level, this CDR3 is encoded by other sequences in the same sample as well. The J gene is TRBJ2-3, the V gene TRBV30; 11 positions match TRBD2. V dropped 0 bases and J dropped 6; count of bases not matched to a gene: 2. Germline V gene sequence: CDR1 GTSNPN, CDR2 SVGIG (reference sequence). The CDR3 has 14 residues. The CDR3 DNA sequence: TGTGCCTGGAGTGTACTAGCGGGGGCGGATACGCAGTATTTT. Its protein product is CAWSVLAGADTQYF.

The chain carries TRBV27 and TRBJ2-6; 11 bases map to TRBD2. The germline CDR1 and CDR2 sequences are MNHEY and SMNVEV (reference sequence). This CDR3 region has 18 residues. Trimming took 4 bases from V and 4 from J; bases not matched to a gene: 9. CDR3 bases: TGTGCCAGCAGTTCAAAACTAGCGGGAGCTGTAGGGGCCAACGTCCTGACTTTC. This translates into CASSSKLAGAVGANVLTF.

This clone occurred once. DNA for the CDR3: TGTGCCAGCAGCTTAGGGCTAGCGGGAGGTTACGAGCAGTACTTC. It encodes CASSLGLAGGYEQYF. The rearrangement joins TRBV7-9 to TRBJ2-7; 11 nucleotides align to TRBD2. V was pared by 1 base and J by 4 bases, with 3 bases of the junction left unmatched. CDR1 SEHNR and CDR2 FQNEAQ come from the germline V gene (reference sequence). CDR3 length: 15 amino acids.

This chain joins TRBV28 and TRBJ2-3; 13 positions agree with TRBD2. The CDR3 covers 19 residues. Losses at the gene ends were 5 bases for V and 1 base for J; bases not matched to a gene: 12. CDR1 MDHEN and CDR2 SYDVKM come from the germline V gene. The CDR3 region has the DNA TGTGCCAGCAGTCCCCGGACTAGCGGGAGAAACTTGGGCACAGATACGCAGTATTTT. This sequence encodes CASSPRTSGRNLGTDTQYF.

J is TRBJ2-1 and V is TRBV14, with 11 bases fitting TRBD2. Germline lookup yields CDR1 SGHDN and CDR2 FVKESK. The CDR3 totals 15 residues. The J segment lost 3 bases and the V segment lost 6 bases, leaving 4 bases of the junction unmatched. CDR3 region: CASRLTSGNYNEQFF. CDR3 bases: TGTGCCAGCAGATTGACTAGCGGGAACTACAATGAGCAGTTCTTC.

This chain connects TRBV7-9 to TRBJ2-1, with TRBD2 matching over 7 bases. Trimming took 5 bases from V and 7 from J; bases not matched to a gene: 20. This CDR3 spans 18 amino acids. The germline V gene encodes CDR1 SEHNR and CDR2 FQNEAQ (reference sequence). The CDR3 region is CASSPGWDLGGRRNEQFF. CDR3 in DNA: TGTGCCAGCAGCCCTGGTTGGGATTTGGGCGGGAGAAGGAATGAGCAGTTCTTC.